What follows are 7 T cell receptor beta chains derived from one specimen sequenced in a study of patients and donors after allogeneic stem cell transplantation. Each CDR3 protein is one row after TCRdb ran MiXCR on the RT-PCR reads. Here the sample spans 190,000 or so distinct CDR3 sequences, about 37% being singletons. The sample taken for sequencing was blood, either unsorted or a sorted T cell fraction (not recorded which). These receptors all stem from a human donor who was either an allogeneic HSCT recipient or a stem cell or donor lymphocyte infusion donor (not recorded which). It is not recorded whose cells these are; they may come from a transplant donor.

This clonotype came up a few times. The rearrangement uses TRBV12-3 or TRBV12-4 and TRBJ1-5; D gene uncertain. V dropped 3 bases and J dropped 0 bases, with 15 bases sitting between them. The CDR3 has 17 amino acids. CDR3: CASSLAAKTYSNQPQHF. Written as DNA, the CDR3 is TGTGCCAGCAGTTTGGCAGCTAAGACATATAGCAATCAGCCCCAGCATTTT.

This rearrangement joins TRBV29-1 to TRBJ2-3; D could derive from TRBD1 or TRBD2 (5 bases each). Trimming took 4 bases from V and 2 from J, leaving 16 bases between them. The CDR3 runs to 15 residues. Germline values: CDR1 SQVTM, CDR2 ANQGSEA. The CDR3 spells CSVVGTGTDTDTQYF. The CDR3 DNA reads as TGCAGCGTTGTTGGAACCGGGACCGACACAGATACGCAGTATTTT.

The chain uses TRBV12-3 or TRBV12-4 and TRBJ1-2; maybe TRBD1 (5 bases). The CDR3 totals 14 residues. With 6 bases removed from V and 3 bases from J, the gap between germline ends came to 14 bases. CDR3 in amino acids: CASSPRGSYYGYTF. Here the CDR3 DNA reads TGTGCCAGCAGCCCGCGGGGCAGCTACTATGGCTACACCTTC.

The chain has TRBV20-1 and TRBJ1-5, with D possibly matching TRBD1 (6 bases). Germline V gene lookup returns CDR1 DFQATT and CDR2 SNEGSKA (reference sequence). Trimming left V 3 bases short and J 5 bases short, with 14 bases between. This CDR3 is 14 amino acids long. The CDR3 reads CSASRTGSHQPQHF. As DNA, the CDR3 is TGCAGTGCTAGTCGTACAGGGAGTCATCAGCCCCAGCATTTT.

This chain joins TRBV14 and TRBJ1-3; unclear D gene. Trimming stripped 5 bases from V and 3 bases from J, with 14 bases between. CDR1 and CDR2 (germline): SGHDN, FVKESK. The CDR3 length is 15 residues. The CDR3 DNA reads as TGTGCCAGCAGCGCCGGACTCAGTGGTGGAAACACCATATATTTT. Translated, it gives CASSAGLSGGNTIYF.

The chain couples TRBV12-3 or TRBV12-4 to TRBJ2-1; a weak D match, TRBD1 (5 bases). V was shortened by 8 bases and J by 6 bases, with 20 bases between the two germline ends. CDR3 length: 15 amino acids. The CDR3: CASQPPRGQGNEQFF. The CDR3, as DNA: TGTGCCAGCCAACCTCCAAGGGGCCAAGGCAATGAGCAGTTCTTC.

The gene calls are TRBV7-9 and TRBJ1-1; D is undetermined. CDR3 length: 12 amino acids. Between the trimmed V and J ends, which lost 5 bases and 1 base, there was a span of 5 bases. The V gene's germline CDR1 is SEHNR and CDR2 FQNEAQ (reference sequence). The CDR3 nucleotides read TGTGCCAGCAGCCACACGAACACTGAAGCTTTCTTT. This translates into CASSHTNTEAFF. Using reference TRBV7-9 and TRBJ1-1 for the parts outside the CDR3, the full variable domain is DTGVSQNPRHKITKRGQNVTFRCDPISEHNRLYWYRQTLGQGPEFLTYFQNEAQLEKSRLLSDRFSAERPKGSFSTLEIQRTEQGDSAMYLCASSHTNTEAFFGQGTRLTVV.